The sequence of this T cell receptor (beta chain) was determined in a study of T cells in Graves' hyperthyroidism and ophthalmopathy. With regard to this clonotype: As yet, its antigen is unknown.

The study, taken as a whole, reports: From stable hyperthyroidism, ophthalmopathy was set apart by a 13 V-J model. In the blood, most expanded thyroid clonotypes above 0.001 appeared as well. Ophthalmopathy was model-predicted a median approximately 6.9 months pre-onset.

Regions amplified from RNA transcripts were the TCR beta CDR3 regions. When the TCR CDR3 underwent first-round RT-PCR, the HTBI primer set was used. One entry per CDR3 protein, called by TCRdb with MiXCR from the multiplex PCR reads. The table has approximately 560,000 distinct CDR3 sequences, roughly 50% seen once. CDR1 and CDR2 from the germline V gene are ENHRY and SYGVKD. Germline trimming cut 6 bases from V and 0 bases from J; bases unmatched to any gene: 2. CDR3 length: 13 amino acids. The origin of this receptor is a woman aged 18-29 years with Graves' hyperthyroidism. V gene TRBV10-3 combines with J gene TRBJ2-7, with 7 bases fitting TRBD2. The source material was peripheral blood or thyroid tissue (not recorded which). As DNA, the CDR3 is TGTGCCATCAGCGGGGAGGGCTCCTACGAGCAGTACTTC. Its protein is CAISGEGSYEQYF.